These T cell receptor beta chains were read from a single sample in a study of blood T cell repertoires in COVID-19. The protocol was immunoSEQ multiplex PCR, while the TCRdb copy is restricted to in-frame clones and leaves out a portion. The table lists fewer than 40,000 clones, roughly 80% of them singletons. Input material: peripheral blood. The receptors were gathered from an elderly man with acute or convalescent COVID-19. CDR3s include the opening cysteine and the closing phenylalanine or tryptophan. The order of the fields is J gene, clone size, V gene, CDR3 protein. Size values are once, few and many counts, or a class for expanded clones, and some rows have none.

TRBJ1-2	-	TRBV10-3	CAISERGNGYTF
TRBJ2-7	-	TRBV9	CASSVGLAGTYEQYF
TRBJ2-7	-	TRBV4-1	CASSQGLAVTYEQYF
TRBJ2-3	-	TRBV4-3	CASSQDGGSQYF
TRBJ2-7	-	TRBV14	CASSQEATRQGSYEQYF
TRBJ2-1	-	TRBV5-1	CASSARGTGDWREQFF
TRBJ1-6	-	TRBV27	CASSPPRGANSPLHF
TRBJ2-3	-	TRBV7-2	CASSNQPPGLGGDTQYF
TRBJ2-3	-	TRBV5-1	CASSRLAGDADTQYF
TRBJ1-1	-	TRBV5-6	CASSLGGQLMNTEAFF
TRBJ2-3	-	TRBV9	CASSWTDHTDTQYF
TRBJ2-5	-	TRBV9	CASSVGASGGQETQYF
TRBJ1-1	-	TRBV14	CASSFGQNTEAFF
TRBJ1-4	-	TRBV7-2	CASSRRSGGEKLFF
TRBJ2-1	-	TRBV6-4	CASSDSGTGSSYNEQFF
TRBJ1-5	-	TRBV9	CASSVSGHSNQPQHF
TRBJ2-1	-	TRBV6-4	CASSDLALPLGAHNEQFF
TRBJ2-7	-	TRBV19	CASSIGFNLGQGFTYEQYF
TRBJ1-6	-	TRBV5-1	CASSQRGGRGISPLHF
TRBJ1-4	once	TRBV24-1	CATIGTVSNEKLFF
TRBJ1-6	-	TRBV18	CASSSRQFPNSPLHF
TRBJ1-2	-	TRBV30	CAWMSSGGYGYTF
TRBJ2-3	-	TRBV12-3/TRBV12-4	CASSQTDTQYF
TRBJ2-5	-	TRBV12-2	CASRLRGRDDETQYF
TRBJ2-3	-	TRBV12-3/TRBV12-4	CASRIQGHTQYF
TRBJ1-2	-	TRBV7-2	CASTLPRDPVSYGYTF
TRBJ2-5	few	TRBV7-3	CASSPSPGQGKTQYF
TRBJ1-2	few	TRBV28	CASSFYRTQGARNGYTF
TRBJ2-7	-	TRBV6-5	CASKHRYEQYF
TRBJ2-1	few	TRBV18	CASSPTRANEQFF
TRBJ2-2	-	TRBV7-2	CASSSGQGYTGELFF
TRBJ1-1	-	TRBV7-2	CAKARATGTNTEAFF
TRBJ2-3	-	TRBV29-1	CSVGRDRGTDTQYF
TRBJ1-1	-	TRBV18	CASSPQTGPNTEAFF
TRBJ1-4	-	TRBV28	CASSQTGRNEKLFF
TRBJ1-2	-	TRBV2	CASGSRSHRRYGYTF
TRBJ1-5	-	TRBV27	CASSFLRDRVPQPQHF
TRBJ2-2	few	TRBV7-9	CASSLASTGELFF